The clone carrying this TCR beta chain was observed a few times. The antigen remains unidentified. The data originate from a study of CD8 T cells in ankylosing spondylitis. Study-level points and caveats: It was reported that disease-linked clones were significantly enriched in matched ankylosing spondylitis synovial fluid. A motif in TCR beta, a set of under ten highly homologous variants, appeared characteristic of ankylosing spondylitis blood.

By quantitative 5'-RACE with molecular barcodes, the TCR beta libraries were made. In TCRdb, the 5' RACE reads were re-called with MiXCR into one record per CDR3 protein. This table holds some 120,000 distinct CDR3 sequences, roughly an eighth found once. The CDR3 spans 19 residues. The ends lost 0 bases at V and 7 bases at J; junction bases unmatched: 17. The germline gives CDR1 MGHDK, CDR2 SYGVNS. The V call is TRBV25-1, the J call TRBJ2-4, with 8 bases aligning to TRBD2. The sequence was obtained from a female donor with ankylosing spondylitis or in good health (not recorded which). The material sequenced was blood, either unsorted or a sorted T cell fraction (not recorded which). Here the CDR3 reads CASSEYSFREGRGYNIQYF. The CDR3 DNA reads TGTGCCAGCAGTGAATATAGTTTTCGGGAGGGAAGGGGGTATAACATTCAGTACTTC.